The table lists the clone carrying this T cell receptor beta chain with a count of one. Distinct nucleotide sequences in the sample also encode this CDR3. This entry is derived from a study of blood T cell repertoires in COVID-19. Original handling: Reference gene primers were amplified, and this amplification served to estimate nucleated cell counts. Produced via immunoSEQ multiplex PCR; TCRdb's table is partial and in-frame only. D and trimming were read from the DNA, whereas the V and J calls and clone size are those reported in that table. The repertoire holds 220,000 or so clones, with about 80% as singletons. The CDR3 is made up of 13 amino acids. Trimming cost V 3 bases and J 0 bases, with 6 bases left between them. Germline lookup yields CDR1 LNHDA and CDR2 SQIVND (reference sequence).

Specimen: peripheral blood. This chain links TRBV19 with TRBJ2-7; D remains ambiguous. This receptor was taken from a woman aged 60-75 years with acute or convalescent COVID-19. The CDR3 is CASSMSISYEQYF. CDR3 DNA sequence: TGTGCCAGTAGTATGAGTATCTCCTACGAGCAGTACTTC. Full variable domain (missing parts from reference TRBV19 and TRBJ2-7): DGGITQSPKYLFRKEGQNVTLSCEQNLNHDAMYWYRQDPGQGLRLIYYSQIVNDFQKGDIAEGYSVSREKKESFPLTVTSAQKNPTAFYLCASSMSISYEQYFGPGTRLTVT.